This T cell receptor beta chain was recovered during a study of cytomegalovirus exposure and HLA in healthy donors (TCRdb year 2017). In the study overall: An earlier analysis of 587 of the donors reported 250 to 350 Gb of sequence data and 95 million to 140 million unique TCR beta sequences obtained from around 190 million T cells. An early release covering 550 to 700 HLA-typed donors comprised approximately 300 gigabases of sequencing data and tens of millions of unique TCR sequences. Of the 300 to 500 genotyped donors, over 80% were placed in the genetic ancestry cluster associated with self-reported Caucasian donors. The study aimed to test whether cataloging public T cell receptors could reveal signatures of past pathogen exposure. The study profiled the T cell repertoires of 500 to 800 subjects by immunosequencing and related them to cytomegalovirus serostatus. A separate validation cohort of roughly 130 different subjects was used in addition to the 666-subject first cohort. The study combined high-throughput TCR immunosequencing, statistical association of individual TCRs with disease status, and machine learning to predict cytomegalovirus infection status. A later analysis re-analyzed previously published TCR beta repertoires from 500 to 700 donors and added high-resolution HLA genotyping to study TCR occurrence patterns. In the later analysis, no new phenotypic data were used to find candidate immune exposures; instead, reliance was placed on TCR beta sequences and their occurrence across donors. In an earlier analysis of 500 to 650 of the donors, high-throughput TCR beta sequencing was used to judge whether each TCR beta V gene segment behaved as functional or pseudogenic. Donor age, sex, ethnicity and CMV serostatus were collected together with the repertoire data. A later genetic analysis used genome-wide SNP genotypes for about three fifths of the 666 donors, treating that subset as a discovery cohort. All discovery cohort repertoires had been generated on a single sequencing platform. HLA typing covered class I and class II loci at four-digit resolution. The number of donors typed differed by locus, with about 620-630 for A, B, C, DRB1 and DQB1, 522 for DQA1, about 610 for DPA1, and approximately 470 for DPB1. Several DR-DQ haplotypes were treated as single units for association and clustering because of strong linkage in the cohort. On average, roughly 240,000 unique TCR beta nucleotide sequences were sequenced per donor among 398 genotyped donors of the cohort, with 15% to 20% of those sequences being non-productive.

The sample holds a few counts of this clone. This clone's antigen is unknown. No base-level quality is on record; no much larger clone is a single base apart. The library was built by means of the immunoSEQ multiplex PCR assay. For the multiplex PCR, a mixture combining 60 forward primers for TCR Vbeta segments and 13 reverse primers for TCR Jbeta segments was used. Amplification of the CDR3 region of rearranged TCR beta genes was performed with a multiplex PCR assay on genomic DNA. Amplified TCR beta libraries were sequenced as 87-base-pair reads on the Illumina HiSeq System. Per the original workflow: A later analysis tallied about 77 million unique TCR beta chains across the 700 or so repertoires, and approximately 12 million of those chains were shared by two or more donors. A nearest-neighbor algorithm error-corrected the raw reads and collapsed the reads into unique sequences, merging closely related sequences to remove PCR and sequencing errors. CDR3 sequences were aligned to IMGT reference sequences to assign V, D and J gene segments. For a sequence to be retained, at least a six-nucleotide match to both a V gene segment and a J gene segment was required. A rearrangement counted as productive if the CDR3 had no stop codons and remained in frame with V and J, and every other rearrangement counted as non-productive. CDR3 was defined by IMGT convention, running from the second conserved V-encoded cysteine to the conserved J-encoded phenylalanine. The earlier analysis of about 560 of the donors excluded any sequence lacking an unambiguous match to a single V gene segment. In an earlier analysis of 500 to 750 of the donors, V segments were called functional above 56.7% productive rearrangements and were called segregating when the between-donor standard deviation exceeded 5%. A statistical classification framework was developed to diagnose cytomegalovirus status using the catalog of TCR beta chain sequences. V and J gene assignment, in a later analysis, came from comparing TCR nucleotide sequences with IMGT/GENE-DB human TR gene sequences. In a later analysis, CDR3 sequences and most-parsimonious VDJ recombination scenarios were assigned using the TCRdist pipeline. In a later analysis, each TCR beta chain was defined by its CDR3 amino acid sequence together with its V-gene family, and reads without a unique V-gene family were excluded. A later analysis removed 592 highly shared, low-generation-probability nucleotide sequences to deal with suspected cross-contamination and a sequencing artifact. A later analysis calculated a clonal expansion index for each public chain from normalized within-repertoire ranks of inferred template counts. In a later analysis, generation probabilities were computed using a VDJ recombination model fitted to out-of-frame rearrangements, and the results were checked against IGoR. In a later analysis, hypergeometric tests were used to score TCR-TCR, TCR-HLA and TCR-CMV co-occurrence, with a repertoire-size bias correction applied to TCR pairs. False discovery rates were estimated in a later analysis by permuting HLA or CMV assignments 20 times. In a later analysis, co-occurring TCRs were grouped using DBSCAN, with TCRdist sequence similarity added in when clustering inside HLA-allele-positive subsets. Repertoires with fewer than 30,000 or more than 120,000 public chains were left out of co-occurrence clustering, as were about 5 repertoires with anomalous nucleotide sharing. Imported from immuneACCESS, the table was reduced by TCRdb to in-frame sequences with V and J called. These copies leave out some clones; in studies compared against another copy, an unresolved V gene accounts for under half, and the cause of the remainder is not known. V and J calls and clone size follow that table, whereas D and trimming were derived from the DNA. The sample profile shows some 98,000 clones; about 81% of them were found once. The ten largest make up about 1.5% of the sample.

The study at large found these results: A few of the identified cytomegalovirus-associated TCR beta chains were confirmed in vitro to be specific for cytomegalovirus antigens. A later analysis found that most CMV-associated TCR beta chains appeared HLA-restricted, with HLA associations seemingly driven largely by CMV exposure. In an earlier analysis of approximately 590 of the donors, most TCR beta V segments appeared in productive rearrangements about 87% or about 30% of the time, broadly matching IMGT annotations. Because HLA typing was unavailable for some donors at each locus, only the typed subset was used in association tests. A further reported finding was that TCR beta sequences accurately predicted the HLA-A and HLA-B alleles for most subjects in the first cohort. The classifier was reported to diagnose cytomegalovirus status with high specificity and sensitivity in both the original cohort and the validation cohort. Assigning TCR associations to individual alleles was difficult when HLA alleles, especially DR and DQ, strongly co-occurred. For the cohort, immune exposure information was limited to CMV serostatus. Most TCR sequences were observed very rarely across donors, whereas some public TCRs were present in many individuals. The sequencing pipeline was judged likely to have produced a cluster of highly shared sequence variants as a technical artifact. In a later analysis, HLA-associated TCR beta chains showed more clonal expansion and lower generation probabilities than non-associated chains that were equally common. A later analysis associated 17,000 or so TCR beta sequences with specific HLA alleles at a false discovery rate of 0.05. According to a later analysis, parvovirus B19, influenza, CMV and Epstein-Barr virus appeared linked to several top co-occurrence clusters. Correlated functional status among segregating V segments might reflect linkage disequilibrium, but an unknown experimental factor could not be ruled out. Roughly 17 rarely observed V segments, including chromosome 9 orphons, were excluded from the earlier analysis of about 610 of the donors because counts were too low. In a later genetic analysis, fewer N-insertions in productive TCRs were reported among donors in an Asian-associated ancestry cluster than the roughly 670-donor mean. In this cohort, only TCR beta chains were sequenced, and detectable features were limited by the absence of alpha or paired-chain data. According to a later analysis, TCR association rates differed among HLA loci, with DRB1 alleles showing the most associated TCRs and HLA-C alleles showing the fewest. It was suggested by the authors that the approach could potentially be generalized to other disease states and immunological phenotypes. A total of 150 or so TCR beta chains were listed by the study as associated with cytomegalovirus. Sequencing depth was assumed to be roughly uniform across donors in the presence/absence analyses, though that assumption may not hold. Some IMGT-functional V segments, including TRBV6-2 and TRBV6-3, could not be told apart with the 87-base-pair reads, so those segments were excluded. V-gene and J-gene trimming of TCR beta chains was associated with a missense DCLRE1C variant in a later genetic analysis, and the association was replicated in an independent cohort.

V is clipped by 1 base and J by 0 bases, and the sequence between their germline boundaries is 6 bases long. The CDR3, from cysteine to phenylalanine, totals 14 residues. The retained sequence is limited to the CDR3, 42 bases, with the frame set at the first base. The germline V gene (reference sequence) specifies SEHNR as CDR1 and FQNEAQ as CDR2. The cohort was made up of several hundred healthy bone marrow donors. At the time of sampling, all cohort members were nominally healthy, though unrecorded immune exposures were likely present. The donor was CMV seronegative and was included in the group of a few hundred seronegative cohort members. Each donor provided a peripheral blood sample, and peripheral blood mononuclear cells were used for TCR beta sequencing. The Qiagen DNeasy Blood Extraction Kit was used to extract genomic DNA from the blood cell samples.

The sample comprised PBMCs. This chain is built from TRBV7-9 and TRBJ1-1; the D gene identity is not certain. This clonotype originated in a man aged 40-49 years in good health and CMV-seronegative. At the DNA level, the sequence is TGTGCCAGCAGCTTAGTCCAGATGAACACTGAAGCTTTCTTT. Its amino acids are CASSLVQMNTEAFF.